Below, 10 T cell receptor beta chains from the same sample are listed, as sequenced in a study of beta chain features in type 1 diabetes (dated 2018 in TCRdb). What the study reported, not specific to this receptor: In all four CD4+ subsets, TCRB CDR3 length was moderately but significantly shorter in type 1 diabetes patients.

Library generation was performed with the immunoSEQ multiplex PCR assay. The entire amount of isolated RNA was reverse transcribed using the High Capacity cDNA Reverse Transcription Kit, so the sequenced TCRB transcripts were expressed ones. TCRdb provides this immuneACCESS table in a form limited to in-frame rearrangements. Some clones are lacking; in checked studies, under half of them reflect an unresolved V gene, and why the rest are absent is not known. This sample is represented by hundreds of thousands of clones; around an eighth of them were singletons. The ten largest clones capture roughly 0.022% of the sample. These receptors' targets are unknown. Sequencing was carried out using naive CD4+ T cells from blood. Reading the label with the study, this specimen's cell subset or site is: true naive CD4+ T cells. The receptors derive from a man between 18 and 29 years old with type 1 diabetes.

The CDR3 is CASSTHPGDGETQYF. The CDR3 DNA follows: TGTGCCAGTAGTACCCACCCCGGGGACGGGGAGACCCAGTACTTC. V and J are TRBV19 and TRBJ2-5; D is tentatively TRBD1 or TRBD2 (5 bases each). Trimming cost V 4 bases and J 5 bases, with 17 bases left between them. CDR1 and CDR2 (germline): LNHDA, SQIVND (reference sequence). The CDR3 spans 15 residues. Looking up the rest from reference TRBV19 and TRBJ2-5 gives the full variable domain: DGGITQSPKYLFRKEGQNVTLSCEQNLNHDAMYWYRQDPGQGLRLIYYSQIVNDFQKGDIAEGYSVSREKKESFPLTVTSAQKNPTAFYLCASSTHPGDGETQYFGPGTRLLVL.

The rearrangement links TRBV5-1 to TRBJ2-1; the D gene could be TRBD1 or TRBD2 (5 bases each). The CDR3 is made up of 15 amino acids. V was trimmed by 5 bases and J by 4 bases, leaving 16 bases between them. The germline gives CDR1 SGHRS, CDR2 YFSETQ. The CDR3 DNA is TGCGCCAGCAGGCGGTGGGACGGAGAATACAATGAGCAGTTCTTC. This encodes CASRRWDGEYNEQFF. Drawing the rest from reference TRBV5-1 and TRBJ2-1, the complete variable domain is KAGVTQTPRYLIKTRGQQVTLSCSPISGHRSVSWYQQTPGQGLQFLFEYFSETQRNKGNFPGRFSGRQFSNSRSEMNVSTLELGDSALYLCASRRWDGEYNEQFFGPGTRLTVL.

This chain links TRBV18 with TRBJ1-1, with D maybe TRBD1 (5 bases). Trimming removed 3 bases at V and 3 bases at J, with 8 bases between. The CDR3 loop spans 13 amino acids. CDR1 and CDR2 from the germline V gene are KGHSH and LQKENI. The CDR3 sequence is CASSPTVDTEAFF. CDR3 in DNA: TGTGCCAGCTCACCGACAGTGGACACTGAAGCTTTCTTT.

This chain joins TRBV9 and TRBJ2-6, with unresolved D. The CDR3 covers 15 residues. V lost 4 bases, J lost 3 bases, and 11 bases lay in between. The germline CDR1 and CDR2 sequences are SGDLS and YYNGEE. The CDR3 spells CASSPDRIGANVLTF. CDR3 DNA: TGTGCCAGCAGCCCCGACCGGATTGGGGCCAACGTCCTGACTTTC.

This clone came up a few times. This sequence joins TRBV7-9 and TRBJ2-5, with 9 nucleotides matching TRBD1. Germline CDR1 is SEHNR and CDR2 is FQNEAQ (reference sequence). The ends lost 5 bases at V and 0 bases at J; junction bases unmatched: 7. CDR3 length: 16 residues. Here the CDR3 reads CASSPGDRDYQETQYF. CDR3 bases: TGTGCCAGCAGCCCGGGGGACAGGGATTACCAAGAGACCCAGTACTTC.

This clone was observed a few times. The chain combines TRBV30 with TRBJ2-1; D not certain. The V gene's germline CDR1 is GTSNPN and CDR2 SVGIG (reference sequence). The CDR3 runs 15 residues. Trimming shortened V by 3 bases and J by 3 bases, and 15 bases separated the two germline ends. The CDR3 nucleotides read TGTGCCTGGAGACGACCAGACTCTCACTACAATGAGCAGTTCTTC. Encoded protein: CAWRRPDSHYNEQFF.

This sequence joins TRBV14 and TRBJ2-3; D not resolved. This CDR3 is 15 amino acids long. Germline lookup yields CDR1 SGHDN and CDR2 FVKESK. V was clipped by 4 bases and J by 2 bases, with 13 bases between them. The CDR3 DNA reads TGTGCCAGCAGCCTAACCCCGTCTTCCACAGATACGCAGTATTTT. Translation: CASSLTPSSTDTQYF.

This clone turned up a few times. The chain is built from TRBV6-5 and TRBJ2-7, with D unresolved. Germline assignment: CDR1 MNHEY and CDR2 SVGAGI. The CDR3 contains 11 residues. Trimming took off 5 bases at V and 2 bases at J, with 4 bases between the two ends. The chain's CDR3 is CASSVTYEQYF. Written as DNA, the CDR3 is TGTGCCAGCAGTGTAACCTACGAGCAGTACTTC.

The V gene is TRBV5-1, the J gene TRBJ2-2, with TRBD1 identical over 9 bases. Germline V gene data show CDR1 as SGHRS and CDR2 as YFSETQ. With V trimmed by 5 bases and J by 6 bases, 14 bases remained unmatched. The CDR3 is made up of 17 amino acids. The CDR3 is CASRPPGQGYVAGELFF. DNA for the CDR3: TGCGCCAGCAGACCCCCGGGACAGGGTTACGTGGCCGGGGAGCTGTTTTTT.

This clone was observed a few times. The V gene is TRBV11-2, the J gene TRBJ1-2; weak D call: TRBD1 (5 bases). Looked up from germline, CDR1 is SGHAT and CDR2 is FQNNGV. This CDR3 contains 15 residues. V was pared by 1 base and J by 2 bases, with 11 bases between. The CDR3 sequence: CASSLAGTANYGYTF. DNA for the CDR3: TGTGCCAGCAGCTTAGCGGGGACGGCAAACTATGGCTACACCTTC.